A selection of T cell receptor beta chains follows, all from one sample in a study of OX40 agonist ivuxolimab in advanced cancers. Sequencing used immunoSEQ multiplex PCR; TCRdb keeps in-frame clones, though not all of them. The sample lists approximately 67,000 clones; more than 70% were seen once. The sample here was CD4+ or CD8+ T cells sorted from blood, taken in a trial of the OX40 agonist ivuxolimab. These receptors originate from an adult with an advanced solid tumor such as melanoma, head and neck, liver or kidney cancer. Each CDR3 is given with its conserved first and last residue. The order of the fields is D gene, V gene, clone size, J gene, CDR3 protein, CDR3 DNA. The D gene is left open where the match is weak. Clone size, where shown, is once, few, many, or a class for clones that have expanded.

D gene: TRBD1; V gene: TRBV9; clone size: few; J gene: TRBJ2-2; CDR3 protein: CASSEGDRHTGELFF; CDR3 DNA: TGTGCCAGCAGCGAGGGGGACAGGCACACCGGGGAGCTGTTTTTT
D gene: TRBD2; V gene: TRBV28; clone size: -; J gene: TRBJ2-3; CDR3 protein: CASSLASGGSTDTQYF; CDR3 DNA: TGTGCCAGCAGTTTAGCTAGCGGGGGTTCCACAGATACGCAGTATTTT
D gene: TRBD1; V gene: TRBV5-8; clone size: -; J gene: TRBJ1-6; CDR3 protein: CASSPSNPGTGDSPLHF; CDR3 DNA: TGTGCCAGCAGTCCCTCGAACCCCGGGACAGGGGATTCACCCCTCCACTTT
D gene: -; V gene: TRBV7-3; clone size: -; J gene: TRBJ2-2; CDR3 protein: CASSPGRGSGELFF; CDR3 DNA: TGTGCCAGCAGCCCGGGACGGGGATCGGGGGAGCTGTTTTTT
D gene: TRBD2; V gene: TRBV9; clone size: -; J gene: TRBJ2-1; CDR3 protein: CASSVVGLAANEQFF; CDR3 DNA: TGTGCCAGCAGCGTAGTAGGACTAGCGGCCAATGAGCAGTTCTTC
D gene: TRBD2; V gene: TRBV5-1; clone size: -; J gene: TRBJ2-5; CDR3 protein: CASRSGLAGAPQETQYF; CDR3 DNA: TGCGCCAGCAGATCGGGACTAGCGGGGGCCCCCCAAGAGACCCAGTACTTC
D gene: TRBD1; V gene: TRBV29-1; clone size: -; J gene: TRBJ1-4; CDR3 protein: CSVGEGAFEKLFF; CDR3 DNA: TGCAGCGTTGGGGAGGGGGCATTTGAAAAACTGTTTTTT
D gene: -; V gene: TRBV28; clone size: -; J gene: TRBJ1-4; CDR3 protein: CASSGPPTNEKLFF; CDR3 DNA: TGTGCCAGCAGCGGACCGCCAACTAATGAAAAACTGTTTTTT
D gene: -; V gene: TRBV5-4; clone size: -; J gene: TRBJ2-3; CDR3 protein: CASSLAGGADTQYF; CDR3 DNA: TGTGCCAGCAGCTTGGCCGGAGGGGCAGATACGCAGTATTTT
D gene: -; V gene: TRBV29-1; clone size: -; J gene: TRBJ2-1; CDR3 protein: CSVAERVSSYNEQFF; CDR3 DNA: TGCAGCGTTGCTGAGCGGGTTAGCTCCTACAATGAGCAGTTCTTC
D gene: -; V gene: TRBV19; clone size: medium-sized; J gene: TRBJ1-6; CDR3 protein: CASSAPHSPLHF; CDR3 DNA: TGTGCCAGTAGTGCCCCCCATTCACCCCTCCACTTT
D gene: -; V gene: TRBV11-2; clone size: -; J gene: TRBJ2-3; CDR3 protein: CASSSAGLLANTQYF; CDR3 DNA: TGTGCCAGCAGCTCTGCGGGACTTTTAGCTAATACGCAGTATTTT
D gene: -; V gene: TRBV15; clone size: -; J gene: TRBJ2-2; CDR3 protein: CATSRVTGHMGELFF; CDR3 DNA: TGTGCCACCAGCAGAGTTACAGGGCATATGGGGGAGCTGTTTTTT
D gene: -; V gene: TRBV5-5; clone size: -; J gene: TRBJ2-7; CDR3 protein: CASSLERYEQYF; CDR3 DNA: TGTGCCAGCAGCTTGGAACGGTACGAGCAGTACTTC
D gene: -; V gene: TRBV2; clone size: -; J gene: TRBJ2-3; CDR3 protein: CASRTDTQYF; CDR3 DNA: TGTGCCAGCAGAACAGATACGCAGTATTTT
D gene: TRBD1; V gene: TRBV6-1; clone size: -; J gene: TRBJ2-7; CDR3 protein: CASSGQGPYEQYF; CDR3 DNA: TGTGCCAGCAGTGGACAGGGCCCCTACGAGCAGTACTTC
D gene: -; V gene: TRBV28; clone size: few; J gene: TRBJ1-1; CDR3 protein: CASRRGDTEAFF; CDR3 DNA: TGTGCCAGCAGGCGAGGGGACACTGAAGCTTTCTTT
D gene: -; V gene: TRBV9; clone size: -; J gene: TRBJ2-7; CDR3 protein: CASSVGGSYEQYF; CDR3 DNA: TGTGCCAGCAGCGTAGGGGGCTCCTACGAGCAGTACTTC